There are many counts of the clone carrying this TCR beta chain. Graves' hyperthyroidism qualified as stable when ophthalmopathy did not progress within 18 months. These patients, aged 18 to 65, had recently diagnosed hyperthyroidism lasting under 2 months. The study left out patients who had uncontrolled infection, other autoimmune disease, pregnancy or lactation. The source of the PBMCs was roughly 10 ml of fresh peripheral blood. This sample was taken from a study of T cells in Graves' hyperthyroidism and ophthalmopathy. RNA transcripts provided the source from which TCR beta CDR3 regions were amplified. The primer set for the first-round RT-PCR of the TCR CDR3 was HTBI. TCRdb independently ran MiXCR on the multiplex PCR reads; one entry per CDR3 protein. The repertoire holds over 300,000 distinct CDR3 sequences, with approximately 15% as singletons. Per the germline V gene, CDR1 is SGDLS and CDR2 is YYNGEE. The CDR3 is made up of 15 amino acids. Trimming shortened V by 3 bases and J by 5 bases, and 14 bases separated the two germline ends.

The chain couples TRBV9 to TRBJ2-2, with D hard to call. The receptor was derived from a woman aged 60 to 75 with Graves' hyperthyroidism. Specimen: blood. The CDR3 nucleotides read TGTGCCAGCAGCGCCGGAGCCTCGAGGACCGGGGAGCTGTTTTTT. Its translation: CASSAGASRTGELFF.